Following are 21 T cell receptor beta chains from one sample sequenced in a study of response to subunit inactivated influenza vaccine. TCRdb analysed the RT-PCR reads with MiXCR anew, one entry per CDR3 protein. The profile covers fewer than 400,000 distinct CDR3 sequences, with 20% to 25% appearing a single time and 10% to 13% taken by the ten largest. The material was PBMCs from blood, obtained less than 22 months after vaccination. These receptors originate from a man between 45 and 75 years old who received an inactivated influenza vaccine.

This sequence joins TRBV7-2 and TRBJ1-2; D is possibly TRBD1 (6 bases). CDR1 is SGHTA, CDR2 FQGNSA, per germline. V lost 1 base and J lost 3, with 12 bases in between. This CDR3 contains 15 residues. CDR3 in DNA: TGTGCCAGCAGCTTAGAGGTGGACAGCGACTATGGCTACACCTTC. This sequence encodes CASSLEVDSDYGYTF.

Notes on this clonotype: A much more abundant neighbour one base away suggests this may be a read error. The chain employs TRBV12-3 or TRBV12-4 and TRBJ1-1, with D perhaps matching TRBD1 (6 bases). The CDR3 is made up of 14 amino acids. Trimming took 7 bases from V and 1 from J, leaving 13 bases between them. CDR3 region: CASKGQRANTEAFF. Here the CDR3 DNA reads TGTGCCAGCAAAGGACAGAGAGCGAACACTGAAGCTTTCTTT.

This clonotype has more than one count but fewer than ten. V is TRBV7-2 and J is TRBJ2-3, with a tentative D call TRBD1 (5 bases). Per the germline V gene, CDR1 is SGHTA and CDR2 is FQGNSA. V gave up 0 bases and J gave up 4 bases, with 17 bases separating them. The CDR3 is 17 residues long. CDR3 sequence reads: CASSLANRGLGADTQYF. DNA for the CDR3: TGTGCCAGCAGCTTAGCGAATAGGGGCCTCGGCGCAGATACGCAGTATTTT.

This rearrangement joins TRBV30 to TRBJ1-5; D gene uncertain. CDR3 length: 15 residues. The V end lost 0 bases, the J end lost 10 bases, and 19 bases lay between the germline ends. Germline CDR1 reads GTSNPN; CDR2 reads SVGIG (reference sequence). CDR3 protein: CAWSVGGRILPPQHF. The CDR3 DNA follows: TGTGCCTGGAGTGTAGGAGGGCGGATCCTTCCCCCCCAGCATTTT.

The chain joins TRBV11-2 to TRBJ2-7; 7 nucleotides agree with TRBD1. This CDR3 comprises 14 residues. The germline gives CDR1 SGHAT, CDR2 FQNNGV. V shed 4 bases and J 2 bases; nucleotides not matched to a gene: 5. The CDR3: CASSYRDSPYEQYF. CDR3 DNA sequence: TGTGCCAGCAGCTATAGGGACAGTCCCTACGAGCAGTACTTC.

The chain links TRBV6-1 to TRBJ2-2; 7 positions match TRBD2. The ends lost 2 bases at V and 0 bases at J; junction bases unmatched: 9. This CDR3 is 18 amino acids long. CDR1 is MNHNS and CDR2 is SASEGT in the germline V gene. CDR3 loop: CASSEPLRGGPNTGELFF. The CDR3 DNA reads as TGTGCCAGCAGTGAACCCCTCCGGGGAGGGCCGAACACCGGGGAGCTGTTTTTT.

This clonotype was recorded at least ten times. The chain employs TRBV6-2 or TRBV6-3 and TRBJ1-5; a weak D match, TRBD1 (5 bases). The CDR3 spans 15 residues. The germline CDR1 and CDR2 sequences are MNHEY and SVGEGT. The V end was cut by 0 bases, the J end by 4 bases, with 10 bases between. The DNA for the CDR3 is TGTGCCAGCAGTTACTCGGGGACTGAAAATCAGCCCCAGCATTTT. Translating gives CASSYSGTENQPQHF.

The chain recombines TRBV27 with TRBJ2-1; TRBD2 matches 9 bases. Trimming took 2 bases from V and 5 from J; bases not matched to a gene: 10. The germline V gene has CDR1 MNHEY and CDR2 SMNVEV (reference sequence). This CDR3 is built from 17 residues. The CDR3 loop is CASSLIRLADRHNEQFF. The CDR3 DNA sequence: TGTGCCAGCAGTTTAATCAGACTAGCGGACCGCCACAATGAGCAGTTCTTC.

The genes are TRBV20-1 and TRBJ2-7; 7 nucleotides line up with TRBD2. With 1 base clipped from V and 5 bases from J, the junction kept 17 bases outside the gene matches. In germline, CDR1 is DFQATT, CDR2 SNEGSKA (reference sequence). The CDR3 has 17 amino acids. The CDR3 DNA sequence: TGCAGTGCTAGAGTTATGGGAAGGGAGGGTTTAAGGAACGAGCAGTACTTC. Its protein product is CSARVMGREGLRNEQYF.

This clonotype was counted at least ten times. The chain recombines TRBV5-1 with TRBJ1-6; no clear D gene. V lost 0 bases to trimming and J lost 7 bases, with 11 bases between them. CDR3 length: 15 amino acids. CDR1 and CDR2 (germline): SGHRS, YFSETQ. CDR3 sequence reads: CASSLDVGSNSPLHF. The CDR3 DNA reads TGCGCCAGCAGCTTGGATGTTGGCAGCAATTCACCCCTCCACTTT.

The rearrangement links TRBV4-1 to TRBJ1-1; D possibly corresponds to TRBD1 (6 bases). CDR3 length: 17 amino acids. V lost 4 bases to trimming and J lost 2 bases, with 20 bases between them. The germline V gene encodes CDR1 MGHRA and CDR2 YSYEKL. CDR3 sequence: CASSPVGRLGANTEAFF. The CDR3 nucleotides read TGCGCCAGCAGCCCCGTGGGGAGGTTGGGGGCAAACACTGAAGCTTTCTTT.

This clonotype was recorded many times. The chain is built from TRBV5-4 and TRBJ1-2; 10 bases fit TRBD1. The CDR3 spans 15 residues. From germline, CDR1 is SGHNT and CDR2 YYREEE (reference sequence). V lost 3 bases to trimming and J lost 2 bases; unmatched junction nucleotides: 4. As DNA, the CDR3 is TGTGCCAGCAGCTGGAGGACAGGGGGGAACTATGGCTACACCTTC. Its protein product is CASSWRTGGNYGYTF.

This clonotype occurred once. The J gene is TRBJ2-3, the V gene TRBV18, with a tentative D call TRBD1 (5 bases). Germline V lookup: CDR1 KGHSH, CDR2 LQKENI. V lost 6 bases and J lost 4, with 11 bases in between. The CDR3 sequence is 13 residues long. CDR3 amino acids: CASSQGVADTQYF. CDR3 in DNA: TGTGCCAGCTCCCAAGGGGTGGCAGATACGCAGTATTTT.

The CDR3 loop reads CATKDPGLAGANTGELFF. CDR3 coding DNA: TGTGCCACGAAAGATCCGGGACTAGCGGGAGCAAACACCGGGGAGCTGTTTTTT. J is TRBJ2-2 and V is TRBV10-3; TRBD2 aligns across 14 bases. V dropped 10 bases and J dropped 2; count of bases not matched to a gene: 12. Germline CDR1 and CDR2: ENHRY and SYGVKD. This CDR3 has 18 residues.

J is TRBJ2-1 and V is TRBV7-8, with 8 bases that match TRBD2. The CDR3 spans 17 residues. J gave up 9 bases and V 0 bases, and 13 bases lay outside the gene matches. The V gene's germline CDR1 is SGHVS and CDR2 FQNEAQ. In DNA form, the CDR3 reads TGTGCCAGCAGCTTAGCATCGGGAGGGAGTACCTCCATTGAGCAGTTCTTC. This gives the protein CASSLASGGSTSIEQFF.

Regarding this clonotype: Since no conserved phenylalanine or tryptophan closes the CDR3, a read error is the likely cause. V usage is TRBV27 and J usage is TRBJ1-2; no clear D gene. V was clipped by 3 bases and J by 4 bases, with 18 bases between them. Germline V gives CDR1 MNHEY, CDR2 SMNVEV (reference sequence). The CDR3 has 16 amino acids. The CDR3 sequence is CASSLKRNPRSYGYTC. CDR3 nucleotides: TGTGCCAGCAGTTTGAAGAGAAACCCACGTAGCTATGGCTACACCTGC.

This chain joins TRBV5-1 and TRBJ1-4; unclear D gene. In germline, CDR1 is SGHRS, CDR2 YFSETQ. V lost 1 base, J lost 7 bases, and 11 bases lay in between. There are 14 residues in the CDR3. The CDR3 sequence: CASSLWSVGEKLFF. CDR3 nucleotides: TGCGCCAGCAGCTTGTGGTCGGTGGGTGAAAAACTGTTTTTT.

The chain employs TRBV12-3 or TRBV12-4 and TRBJ1-5, with D maybe TRBD1 (5 bases). This CDR3 has 16 amino acids. The V end was cut by 6 bases, the J end by 2 bases, with 17 bases between. As DNA, the CDR3 is TGTGCCAGCAGCCGGGGATTTTCGGGGGGCAATCAGCCCCAGCATTTT. Translated, it gives CASSRGFSGGNQPQHF.

The sample holds a few counts of this clonotype. The V and J genes are TRBV3-1 and TRBJ2-5; TRBD1 aligns across 7 bases. Per the germline V gene, CDR1 is LGHDT and CDR2 is YNNKEL (reference sequence). The V gene end was trimmed by 6 bases and the J gene end by 2 bases; junction bases not matched to a gene: 6. This CDR3 comprises 14 residues. CDR3 protein: CASRKPGQQETQYF. Written as DNA, the CDR3 is TGTGCCAGCAGGAAACCGGGACAGCAAGAGACCCAGTACTTC.

This clonotype was observed a few times. The V call is TRBV28, the J call TRBJ1-2; tentatively, D is TRBD1 (6 bases). The CDR3 length is 15 residues. With 5 bases removed from V and 2 bases from J, the gap between germline ends came to 15 bases. Germline CDR1 and CDR2: MDHEN and SYDVKM. DNA for the CDR3: TGTGCCAGCAGTCCGCGGACAGTGTTAAACTATGGCTACACCTTC. Translating gives CASSPRTVLNYGYTF.

The chain joins TRBV7-9 to TRBJ2-2; D uncertain. The length of the CDR3 is 15 residues. Trimming removed 7 bases at V and 5 bases at J, with 17 bases between. Germline CDR1 is SEHNR and CDR2 is FQNEAQ (reference sequence). The CDR3 nucleotides read TGTGCCAGCACCGCTTTGGCCCTAAGGACCGGGGAGCTGTTTTTT. This translates into CASTALALRTGELFF.